These 28 T cell receptor beta chains share one sample of origin, sequenced in a study of cytomegalovirus exposure and HLA in healthy donors. Some clones are missing from TCRdb's copy, which holds only in-frame ones; the method was immunoSEQ multiplex PCR. The sample lists approximately 170,000 clones; 85% were seen once. The source material was PBMCs. The origin of the receptors is a man between 18 and 29 years old in good health and CMV-seropositive.

The CDR3 is CASYAGTRSSGELFF. CDR3 bases: TGTGCCAGCTACGCCGGGACAAGGTCATCCGGGGAGCTGTTTTTT. The gene calls are TRBV28 and TRBJ2-2, with a tentative D call TRBD1 (6 bases). V was pared by 8 bases and J by 6 bases, with 19 bases between. Germline-derived CDR1 and CDR2 are MDHEN and SYDVKM. The CDR3 sequence is 15 residues long.

The chain carries TRBV5-1 and TRBJ1-6; unclear D gene. The CDR3 extends over 15 amino acids. The germline V gene encodes CDR1 SGHRS and CDR2 YFSETQ. The germline V and J ends were trimmed by 0 bases and 5 bases, with 9 bases remaining between them. CDR3 sequence reads: CASSLDSPHNSPLHF. The CDR3 coding sequence is TGCGCCAGCAGCTTGGACAGTCCACATAATTCACCCCTCCACTTT.

J is TRBJ2-3 and V is TRBV4-2; 7 bases map to TRBD2. This CDR3 contains 17 residues. The germline V gene has CDR1 LGHNA and CDR2 YNFKEQ. The trim removed 0 bases at V and 5 bases at J, leaving 11 bases unmatched. This chain's CDR3 is CASSQDGTTHREDTQYF. CDR3 coding DNA: TGTGCCAGCAGCCAAGATGGGACTACTCATAGGGAAGATACGCAGTATTTT.

This chain links TRBV4-1 with TRBJ1-5, with D maybe TRBD1 (5 bases). The CDR3 has 15 amino acids. Germline CDR1 MGHRA, CDR2 YSYEKL. V lost 1 base to trimming and J lost 6 bases, with 13 bases between them. In DNA form, the CDR3 reads TGCGCCAGCAGCCAAGTACCCTCGGGGGGTCAGCCCCAGCATTTT. Residues: CASSQVPSGGQPQHF.

This sequence joins TRBV20-1 and TRBJ1-2; no clear D. Per the germline V gene, CDR1 is DFQATT and CDR2 is SNEGSKA (reference sequence). The CDR3 is 9 amino acids. The CDR3 nucleotides are TGCAGACTCACGGGGATCTACACCTTC. Translation: CRLTGIYTF.

The chain joins TRBV7-2 to TRBJ1-6; the match to TRBD1 covers 11 bases. Losses at the gene ends were 5 bases for V and 8 bases for J; bases not matched to a gene: 5. Germline V gene lookup returns CDR1 SGHTA and CDR2 FQGNSA. The length of the CDR3 is 15 residues. CDR3 nucleotide sequence: TGTGCCAGCAGCAAGACGGGACAGGGGGATTCACCCCTCCACTTT. It specifies CASSKTGQGDSPLHF.

This clone was observed a few times. Compared with germline, one end of the junction differs, possibly owing to a read error. The chain is built from TRBV27 and TRBJ2-7; the match to TRBD1 covers 8 bases. Germline V gene lookup returns CDR1 MNHEY and CDR2 SMNVEV (reference sequence). There are 13 residues in the CDR3. The CDR3 protein is CASSLWGGQGPTF. The CDR3 DNA is TGTGCCAGCAGTTTATGGGGCGGACAGGGACCGACCTTC.

Written as DNA, the CDR3 is TGCGCCAGCAGCTCATCGGGGACTAGCGGGAACACCGGGGAGCTGTTTTTT. It is translated as CASSSSGTSGNTGELFF. The rearrangement joins TRBV5-1 to TRBJ2-2, with 11 bases lining up with TRBD2. V lost 3 bases to trimming and J lost 1 base; unmatched junction nucleotides: 5. Germline V gives CDR1 SGHRS, CDR2 YFSETQ. The CDR3 sequence is 17 residues long.

The chain uses TRBV2 and TRBJ2-3; 8 nucleotides align to TRBD2. CDR1 and CDR2 from the germline V gene are SNHLY and FYNNEI. The CDR3 has 14 amino acids. With V trimmed by 3 bases and J by 6 bases, 5 bases remained unmatched. CDR3 coding DNA: TGTGCCAGCAGTGACCCGCGGGGGGCGGATACGCAGTATTTT. The encoded protein is CASSDPRGADTQYF.

The V gene is TRBV5-6, the J gene TRBJ2-7, with 9 bases that match TRBD2. The CDR3 extends over 15 amino acids. CDR1 SGHDT and CDR2 YYEEEE come from the germline V gene. The V gene end was trimmed by 4 bases and the J gene end by 1 base; junction bases not matched to a gene: 6. The CDR3 nucleotides are TGTGCCAGCAGCCATTGGCGGGGGGGGTCCTACGAGCAGTACTTC. Translating gives CASSHWRGGSYEQYF.

The rearrangement uses TRBV11-2 and TRBJ1-3, with D possibly TRBD1 on 6 matching bases. The germline V and J ends were trimmed by 4 bases and 0 bases, with 10 bases remaining between them. Germline CDR1 is SGHAT and CDR2 is FQNNGV. CDR3 length equals 15 residues. CDR3 sequence (DNA): TGTGCCAGCAGCTCTACAGGGTTCTCTGGAAACACCATATATTTT. As protein: CASSSTGFSGNTIYF.

V usage is TRBV6-5 and J usage is TRBJ1-1; D is perhaps TRBD1 (6 bases). V was pared by 6 bases and J by 5 bases, with 16 bases between. The CDR3 totals 14 residues. Germline V gene data show CDR1 as MNHEY and CDR2 as SVGAGI. The CDR3 sequence: CASSQPGEATEAFF. In DNA, the CDR3 is TGTGCCAGCAGCCAACCAGGGGAAGCGACTGAAGCTTTCTTT.

The chain combines TRBV27 with TRBJ2-1; D is unclear. The germline V gene has CDR1 MNHEY and CDR2 SMNVEV (reference sequence). CDR3 length equals 20 residues. V was clipped by 5 bases and J by 4 bases, with 30 bases between them. CDR3 protein: CASSTYRYHFPTHSYNEQFF. CDR3 bases: TGTGCCAGCAGTACTTACCGGTACCATTTCCCGACTCATTCTTACAATGAGCAGTTCTTC.

The CDR3 coding sequence is TGTGCCAGCAGTGAAGCGAGCTCTGGGGCCAACGTCCTGACTTTC. Its protein is CASSEASSGANVLTF. This sequence joins TRBV6-1 and TRBJ2-6, with D unresolved. The CDR3 has 15 amino acids. V shed 0 bases and J shed 0 bases, with 3 bases lying between them. From germline, CDR1 is MNHNS and CDR2 SASEGT.

Details on this clone: One end of the junction does not line up with germline, which may come from a read error. The chain links TRBV2 to TRBJ2-1; 11 nucleotides agree with TRBD2. The CDR3 consists of 13 residues. Germline CDR1 reads SNHLY; CDR2 reads FYNNEI. CDR3 bases: TGTGCCAGCAGTCCGAATTCGATACTAGCGGGGGTCTTC. Residues: CASSPNSILAGVF.

The CDR3 reads CASSIADNTEAFF. As DNA, the CDR3 is TGTGCCAGCAGCATTGCAGATAACACTGAAGCTTTCTTT. The chain links TRBV11-3 to TRBJ1-1, with D uncertain. CDR1 and CDR2 (germline): SGHNT, YENEEA. The CDR3 spans 13 residues. V gave up 5 bases and J gave up 2 bases, with 9 bases separating them.

V and J are TRBV28 and TRBJ2-3; D is uncertain. The CDR3 length is 12 residues. V was pared by 4 bases and J by 2 bases, with 4 bases between. CDR1 is MDHEN, CDR2 SYDVKM, per germline. The DNA for the CDR3 is TGTGCCAGCAGTTCGTACACAGATACGCAGTATTTT. It specifies CASSSYTDTQYF.

This chain links TRBV6-1 with TRBJ1-6, with D possibly TRBD1 on 5 matching bases. Trimming shortened V by 1 base and J by 8 bases, and 15 bases separated the two germline ends. Germline CDR1 reads MNHNS; CDR2 reads SASEGT. The CDR3 is 16 amino acids. CDR3 bases: TGTGCCAGCAGTGAAGGCCCGACAGTTGGACATTCACCCCTCCACTTT. This gives the protein CASSEGPTVGHSPLHF.

This clone is a singleton in its sample. The chain links TRBV30 to TRBJ2-2; D is possibly TRBD2 (5 bases). V lost 4 bases and J 6 bases, leaving 18 bases between the germline ends. Looked up from germline, CDR1 is GTSNPN and CDR2 is SVGIG (reference sequence). The CDR3 sequence is 15 residues long. The CDR3 sequence is CAWTALGSLAGELFF. CDR3 DNA sequence: TGTGCCTGGACCGCCCTGGGGAGCCTGGCCGGGGAGCTGTTTTTT.

The chain employs TRBV7-3 and TRBJ2-2; 9 bases map to TRBD1. Trimming took 3 bases from V and 1 from J; bases not matched to a gene: 0. Germline values: CDR1 SGHTA, CDR2 FQGTGA. The CDR3 is 15 amino acids. DNA for the CDR3: TGTGCCAGCAGCTTGGGACAGGGGAACACCGGGGAGCTGTTTTTT. It codes for CASSLGQGNTGELFF.

V usage is TRBV27 and J usage is TRBJ2-7, with TRBD1 as a possible D gene (5 bases). Per germline, CDR1 MNHEY and CDR2 SMNVEV (reference sequence). V gave up 6 bases and J gave up 3 bases, with 9 bases separating them. The CDR3 totals 12 residues. CDR3 bases: TGTGCCAGCAGGGGTGACAGCTACGAGCAGTACTTC. It is translated as CASRGDSYEQYF.

V gene TRBV13 combines with J gene TRBJ2-2; possibly TRBD1 for D (5 bases). CDR1 and CDR2 (germline): PRHDT, FYEKMQ (reference sequence). V was clipped by 5 bases and J by 5 bases, with 12 bases between them. The CDR3 extends over 14 amino acids. CDR3 nucleotide sequence: TGTGCCAGCAGCCAGACAGTTGGGACCGGGGAGCTGTTTTTT. Translation gives CASSQTVGTGELFF.

The gene calls are TRBV6-1 and TRBJ1-3, with TRBD1 as a possible D gene (5 bases). Trimming took 4 bases from V and 3 from J, leaving 10 bases between them. Per the germline V gene, CDR1 is MNHNS and CDR2 is SASEGT. This CDR3 is 14 amino acids long. The CDR3 reads CASSGQLVGNTIYF. The CDR3 DNA sequence: TGTGCCAGCAGTGGACAGTTGGTTGGAAACACCATATATTTT.

This clone was seen more than once but under ten times. The genes are TRBV21-1 and TRBJ2-2; the table's TRBD2 call for D was not verified on the DNA. TRBV21-1 is reported as a pseudogene. The CDR3 runs 16 residues. CDR3: CASRRLLSQNTGELFF. CDR3 in DNA: TGTGCCAGCAGAAGACTCCTCTCACAAAACACCGGGGAGCTGTTTTTT.

V usage is TRBV7-8 and J usage is TRBJ1-5, with D possibly matching TRBD1 (5 bases). V lost 1 base to trimming and J lost 7 bases, with 14 bases between them. Germline CDR1 SGHVS, CDR2 FQNEAQ. The CDR3 loop spans 15 amino acids. The chain's CDR3 is CASSLGSQGYQPQHF. The CDR3 DNA reads TGTGCCAGCAGCTTAGGGTCCCAGGGTTACCAGCCCCAGCATTTT.

The CDR3 nucleotides are TGTGCCAGTAGTCCGTCCAGGGGCCCCGGTCCGGCGCCCCAGCATTTT. Amino acid sequence: CASSPSRGPGPAPQHF. The rearrangement uses TRBV19 and TRBJ1-5; weak D call: TRBD1 (6 bases). The CDR3 has 16 residues. Germline-derived CDR1 and CDR2 are LNHDA and SQIVND (reference sequence). Trimming took off 5 bases at V and 9 bases at J, with 23 bases between the two ends.

This chain links TRBV7-2 with TRBJ2-7, with 9 bases that match TRBD2. The CDR3 is 14 amino acids. The germline gives CDR1 SGHTA, CDR2 FQGNSA. V was clipped by 5 bases and J by 4 bases; unmatched bases: 6. CDR3 bases: TGTGCCAGCAGCCGCCAAGCGGGGGGATACGAGCAGTACTTC. Translating gives CASSRQAGGYEQYF.

In regard to this clone: Relative to the germline gene, one junction end is altered; a read error may explain this. The V gene is TRBV28, the J gene TRBJ1-1; 11 bases are shared with TRBD1. The germline gives CDR1 MDHEN, CDR2 SYDVKM. The CDR3 loop spans 12 amino acids. The CDR3 spells CASSPPGTGGVF. The DNA for the CDR3 is TGTGCCAGCAGTCCACCCGGGACAGGGGGGGTCTTT.